One sample yielded the 20 T cell receptor beta chains listed below, sequenced in a study of T cell clonality in common variable immunodeficiency. Overall study findings and caveats: Fewer deletions and N-nucleotide insertions were reportedly seen in common variable immunodeficiency TCR beta sequences.

The data were produced by immunoSEQ multiplex PCR, yet TCRdb's version contains in-frame clones alone and is incomplete. The sample holds approximately 38,000 clones, and no clone turns up only once. These receptors have no identified antigens. The sequenced sample consisted of peripheral blood mononuclear cells. The receptors were gathered from a human donor with common variable immunodeficiency.

Concerning this clone itself: The read falls 3 residues short of the CDR3 end, and the missing part is taken from the germline J gene. V usage is TRBV7-9 and J usage is TRBJ1-3; TRBD1 matches 9 bases. The CDR3 runs to 15 residues. From germline, CDR1 is SEHNR and CDR2 FQNEAQ (reference sequence). V was pared by 2 bases and J by 2 bases, with 1 base of the junction left unmatched. CDR3 bases read: TGTGCCAGCAGCTTATACAGGGGGCCTGGAAACACC. It translates to CASSLYRGPGNT. The CDR3, in full, reads CASSLYRGPGNTIYF.

About this clone itself: The read ends 3 residues early relative to the CDR3; the germline J gene fills the gap. The V call is TRBV2, the J call TRBJ2-5; D may be TRBD2 (6 bases). CDR1 is SNHLY, CDR2 FYNNEI, per germline. V was trimmed by 9 bases and J by 2 bases, leaving 16 bases between them. The length of the CDR3 is 14 residues. The CDR3 bases that were read are TGTGCCAGTCTAAATCTAGCGAGACAAGAGACC. Amino acids: CASLNLARQET. Given in full, the CDR3 is CASLNLARQETQYF.

On this clone: Read data end 3 residues before the CDR3 end; the end is taken from the germline J gene. This chain links TRBV2 with TRBJ1-1; 7 nucleotides agree with TRBD1. This CDR3 region has 11 residues. From germline, CDR1 is SNHLY and CDR2 FYNNEI. The CDR3 bases that were read are TGTGCCAGCGGATTACAGGGGCGA. Protein sequence: CASGLQGR. The CDR3 in its entirety is CASGLQGRAFF.

The sample holds many counts of this clone. The CDR3 extends 3 residues past the end of the read, so its final part is completed from the germline J gene. The chain recombines TRBV18 with TRBJ1-6; unclear D gene. The CDR3 is 15 residues long. Germline CDR1 reads KGHSH; CDR2 reads LQKENI. V lost 3 bases and J lost 10, with 16 bases in between. The CDR3 region is CASSPGTAVQSPLHF. The CDR3 DNA, read in part, is TGTGCCAGCTCACCTGGTACAGCGGTTCAGTCACCC. Together with reference TRBV18 and TRBJ1-6, the CDR3 gives the full variable domain: NAGVMQNPRHLVRRRGQEARLRCSPMKGHSHVYWYRQLPEEGLKFMVYLQKENIIDESGMPKERFSAEFPKEGPSILRIQQVVRGDSAAYFCASSPGTAVQSPLHFGNGTRLTVT.

This clone appeared a few times. Read sequence stops 3 residues before the CDR3 end, and the germline J gene provides the missing end. V usage is TRBV30 and J usage is TRBJ1-1; tentatively, D is TRBD1 (5 bases). The CDR3 contains 13 residues. CDR1 is GTSNPN and CDR2 is SVGIG in the germline V gene (reference sequence). Trimming cost V 4 bases and J 1 base, with 10 bases left between them. The part of the CDR3 DNA that was read is TGTGCCTGGAATAGGGGCACGAACACTGAA. Protein: CAWNRGTNTE. The entire CDR3 is CAWNRGTNTEAFF.

In regard to this clone: The CDR3 goes on 3 residues after the read ends, and that part is filled in from the germline J gene. The chain combines TRBV18 with TRBJ1-1; D perhaps matches TRBD1 (6 bases). The CDR3 spans 14 residues. Trimming pared 2 bases from V and 4 bases from J, leaving 11 bases between. Germline CDR1 reads KGHSH; CDR2 reads LQKENI. The CDR3 here is CASSPNRAGTEAFF. CDR3 DNA (partial): TGTGCCAGCTCACCAAACAGGGCTGGCACTGAA. The full variable domain, its missing parts supplied by reference TRBV18 and TRBJ1-1, is NAGVMQNPRHLVRRRGQEARLRCSPMKGHSHVYWYRQLPEEGLKFMVYLQKENIIDESGMPKERFSAEFPKEGPSILRIQQVVRGDSAAYFCASSPNRAGTEAFFGQGTRLTVV.

This clone was seen ten or more times. The CDR3 is cut off 3 residues early in the read; its end comes from the germline J gene. The V call is TRBV7-2, the J call TRBJ2-1, with 9 bases matching TRBD1. Looked up from germline, CDR1 is SGHTA and CDR2 is FQGNSA. The CDR3 runs to 14 residues. The trim removed 4 bases at V and 6 bases at J, leaving 4 bases unmatched. The sequenced part of the CDR3 DNA is TGTGCCAGCAGCTCGGGACAGGGTGGCAATGAG. Translation: CASSSGQGGNE. The full-length CDR3 reads as CASSSGQGGNEQFF.

This clone occurred many times. The CDR3 end is not reached by the read, which stops 3 residues before it; the germline J gene fills it in. The chain employs TRBV14 and TRBJ2-7, with TRBD1 matching 9 bases. V lost 4 bases to trimming and J lost 4 bases; unmatched junction nucleotides: 11. The CDR3 extends over 16 amino acids. CDR1 is SGHDN and CDR2 is FVKESK in the germline V gene. This chain's CDR3 is CASSRHRTGVIYEQYF. The DNA read from the CDR3 is TGTGCCAGCAGCCGACATCGGACAGGGGTGATTTACGAG. The entire variable domain, with the rest obtained from reference TRBV14 and TRBJ2-7, is as follows: EAGVTQFPSHSVIEKGQTVTLRCDPISGHDNLYWYRRVMGKEIKFLLHFVKESKQDESGMPNNRFLAERTGGTYSTLKVQPAELEDSGVYFCASSRHRTGVIYEQYFGPGTRLTVT.

This clone came up many times. The read falls 3 residues short of the CDR3 end, and the missing part is taken from the germline J gene. V and J are TRBV29-1 and TRBJ1-1; 8 nucleotides line up with TRBD1. With 7 bases clipped from V and 1 base from J, the junction kept 2 bases outside the gene matches. CDR1 and CDR2 from the germline V gene are SQVTM and ANQGSEA. This CDR3 comprises 12 residues. The covered CDR3 bases are TGCAGCGCAGGACAGGGGAACACTGAA. Amino acid sequence: CSAGQGNTE. The entire CDR3 reads CSAGQGNTEAFF.

This clone was counted at least ten times. The CDR3 goes on 3 residues after the read ends, and that part is filled in from the germline J gene. The rearrangement joins TRBV7-9 to TRBJ2-7; the D gene is possibly TRBD2 (6 bases). The CDR3 length is 14 residues. Deletions cut 5 bases from V and 6 bases from J, with 17 bases between. The V gene's germline CDR1 is SEHNR and CDR2 FQNEAQ (reference sequence). CDR3: CASSGRLGRGEQYF. The CDR3 bases that were read are TGTGCCAGCAGCGGGCGACTAGGTCGGGGCGAG. Complete variable domain (other parts from reference TRBV7-9 and TRBJ2-7): DTGVSQNPRHKITKRGQNVTFRCDPISEHNRLYWYRQTLGQGPEFLTYFQNEAQLEKSRLLSDRFSAERPKGSFSTLEIQRTEQGDSAMYLCASSGRLGRGEQYFGPGTRLTVT.

As concerns this clone: The read ends 3 residues before the CDR3 terminus; that terminus is restored from the germline J gene. The rearrangement links TRBV7-2 to TRBJ2-1, with D hard to call. The CDR3 is 11 amino acids. The V gene's germline CDR1 is SGHTA and CDR2 FQGNSA. V lost 2 bases and J lost 9, with 5 bases in between. The CDR3 sequence: CASSLRAEQFF. The CDR3 bases that were read are TGTGCCAGCAGCTTAAGGGCTGAG.

This clone was counted ten times or more. The CDR3 goes on 3 residues after the read ends, and that part is filled in from the germline J gene. This sequence joins TRBV20-1 and TRBJ1-6, with 7 nucleotides matching TRBD1. Germline V gene lookup returns CDR1 DFQATT and CDR2 SNEGSKA (reference sequence). V shed 2 bases and J 7 bases; nucleotides not matched to a gene: 8. The CDR3 has 15 amino acids. The sequenced CDR3 bases are TGCAGTGCTAGATCCCGACAGGGCCCAAATTCACCC. Its translation: CSARSRQGPNSP. From start to end, the CDR3 is CSARSRQGPNSPLHF.

This clone was seen at least ten times. The read terminates 3 residues before the CDR3 end, so the remaining end is supplied by the germline J gene. The chain links TRBV19 to TRBJ1-5, with 12 bases lining up with TRBD1. The V gene end was trimmed by 7 bases and the J gene end by 4 bases; junction bases not matched to a gene: 11. In germline, CDR1 is LNHDA, CDR2 SQIVND (reference sequence). The CDR3 is made up of 17 amino acids. The CDR3: CASTPGQGAVGNQPQHF. The part of the CDR3 DNA that was read is TGTGCCAGTACCCCGGGACAGGGGGCAGTTGGGAATCAGCCC.

This clone has at least ten counts. The read stops 3 residues short of the end of the CDR3; the missing end is completed from the germline J gene. This chain joins TRBV7-6 and TRBJ2-2; perhaps TRBD2 as D (6 bases). This CDR3 has 15 amino acids. The V end was cut by 6 bases, the J end by 6 bases, with 17 bases between. CDR1 is SGHVS, CDR2 FNYEAQ, per germline. The CDR3 sequence: CASSSTGGESGELFF. The covered CDR3 bases are TGTGCCAGCAGTTCTACGGGCGGGGAATCCGGGGAG.

Notes on this clone: With the read ending 3 residues before the CDR3 end, the germline J gene is used to fill in that end. The chain joins TRBV5-1 to TRBJ2-7; tentatively, D is TRBD2 (6 bases). V was trimmed by 2 bases and J by 1 base, leaving 13 bases between them. The V gene's germline CDR1 is SGHRS and CDR2 YFSETQ. The CDR3 is 15 residues long. CDR3: CASSLSSERSYEQYF. CDR3 DNA, as far as it was read: TGCGCCAGCAGCTTATCTAGCGAAAGATCCTACGAG.

This clone was seen a few times. Read coverage stops 3 residues before the CDR3 terminus; the germline J gene supplies the remainder. The chain links TRBV2 to TRBJ2-3; D is unresolved. Germline lookup yields CDR1 SNHLY and CDR2 FYNNEI. The CDR3 is 11 amino acids. Trimming stripped 6 bases from V and 4 bases from J, with 5 bases between. The chain's CDR3 is CASSVADTQYF. The sequenced part of the CDR3 DNA is TGTGCCAGCAGCGTCGCAGATACG.

As regards this clone: The read halts 3 residues ahead of the CDR3 end, with the missing end drawn from the germline J gene. The chain combines TRBV6-1 with TRBJ2-5; the match to TRBD1 covers 8 bases. The CDR3 has 15 amino acids. V was clipped by 3 bases and J by 6 bases; unmatched bases: 9. Germline V CDR1 and CDR2: MNHNS, SASEGT. The CDR3 sequence is CASSDRQGTWKTQYF. The sequenced part of the CDR3 DNA is TGTGCCAGCAGTGACCGACAGGGGACGTGGAAGACC.

This clone was observed at least ten times. The sequence runs out 3 residues before the end of the CDR3; the remainder is reconstructed from the germline J gene. V usage is TRBV7-2 and J usage is TRBJ2-2, with TRBD2 identical over 7 bases. J lost 8 bases, V lost 5 bases, and 8 bases had no gene match. The CDR3 extends over 14 amino acids. Germline CDR1 SGHTA, CDR2 FQGNSA. Partial CDR3 DNA: TGTGCCAGCAGCATAGGACTAGAATTTGGGGAG. Residues: CASSIGLEFGE. The complete CDR3 sequence is CASSIGLEFGELFF. Using reference TRBV7-2 and TRBJ2-2 for the parts outside the CDR3, the full variable domain is GAGVSQSPSNKVTEKGKDVELRCDPISGHTALYWYRQSLGQGLEFLIYFQGNSAPDKSGLPSDRFSAERTGGSVSTLTIQRTQQEDSAVYLCASSIGLEFGELFFGEGSRLTVL.

This clone was observed a few times. The read ends 3 residues shy of where the CDR3 ends; the end is completed using the germline J gene. This chain connects TRBV30 to TRBJ1-6; 12 bases align to TRBD1. There are 14 residues in the CDR3. V trimming: 3 bases; J trimming: 10 bases; junction bases outside the gene matches: 4. Germline CDR1 reads GTSNPN; CDR2 reads SVGIG (reference sequence). The CDR3 protein is CAWSPGQGASPLHF. The part of the CDR3 DNA that was read is TGTGCCTGGAGCCCGGGACAGGGGGCATCACCC.

This clone was observed many times. The read gets to within 3 residues of the CDR3 end, and the germline J gene fills in the rest. The J gene is TRBJ2-3, the V gene TRBV18; D not resolved. Trimming shortened V by 1 base and J by 3 bases, and 8 bases separated the two germline ends. The CDR3 is 14 residues long. The germline gives CDR1 KGHSH, CDR2 LQKENI. The CDR3 DNA, read in part, is TGTGCCAGCTCACCACGGTACGGTACAGATACG. Translating it yields CASSPRYGTDT. The entire CDR3 sequence reads CASSPRYGTDTQYF.